The clone carrying this T cell receptor beta chain was observed many times. Its antigen is currently unknown. The data belong to a study of T cells after yellow fever vaccination. Study-wide context: Some fractions had low cell numbers, and these were prepared with SMART-Seq v4 Ultra Low Input. Study-level findings and limits: Compared with primary, the secondary response was weaker and peaked at day 5, not 15.

Deletions cut 4 bases from V and 6 bases from J, with 14 bases between. The CDR3 length is 14 residues. The germline gives CDR1 MGHRA, CDR2 YSYEKL. MiXCR, run by TCRdb on the 5' RACE reads, gives a single entry per CDR3 protein. Of just over 300,000 distinct CDR3 sequences listed, roughly 3.5% are singletons. The V call is TRBV4-1, the J call TRBJ2-3; the D gene is possibly TRBD2 (6 bases). The TCR originated in a man between 18 and 35 years old who received the YFV17D yellow fever vaccine. The input for sequencing was PBMCs, taken on the day of the yellow fever booster vaccination. CDR3 residues: CASSPGVAPDTQYF. The CDR3 coding sequence is TGCGCCAGCAGCCCGGGGGTGGCCCCCGATACGCAGTATTTT.